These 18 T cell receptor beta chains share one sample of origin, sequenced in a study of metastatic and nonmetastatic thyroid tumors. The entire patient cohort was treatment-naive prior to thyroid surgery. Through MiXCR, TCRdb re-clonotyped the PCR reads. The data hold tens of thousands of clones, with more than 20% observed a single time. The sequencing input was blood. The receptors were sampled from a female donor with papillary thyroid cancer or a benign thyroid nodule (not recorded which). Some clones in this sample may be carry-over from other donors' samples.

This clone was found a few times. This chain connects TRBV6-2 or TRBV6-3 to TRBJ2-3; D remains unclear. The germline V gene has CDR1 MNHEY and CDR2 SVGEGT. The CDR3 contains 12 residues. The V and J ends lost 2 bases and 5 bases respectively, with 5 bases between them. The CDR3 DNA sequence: TGTGCCAGCAGTTACGATGGAGATACGCAGTATTTT. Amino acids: CASSYDGDTQYF.

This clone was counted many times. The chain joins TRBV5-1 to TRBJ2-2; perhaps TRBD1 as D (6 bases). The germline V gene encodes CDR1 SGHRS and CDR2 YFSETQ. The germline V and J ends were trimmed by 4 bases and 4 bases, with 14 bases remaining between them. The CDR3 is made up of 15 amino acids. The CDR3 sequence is CASSHPIGGTGELFF. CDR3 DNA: TGCGCCAGCAGCCATCCGATAGGGGGCACCGGGGAGCTGTTTTTT.

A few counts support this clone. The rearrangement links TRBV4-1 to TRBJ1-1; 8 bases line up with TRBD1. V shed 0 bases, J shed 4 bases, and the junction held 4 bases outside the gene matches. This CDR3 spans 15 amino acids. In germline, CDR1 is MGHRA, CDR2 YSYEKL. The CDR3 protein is CASSQESGGSTEAFF. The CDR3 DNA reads TGCGCCAGCAGCCAAGAGTCAGGGGGCTCCACTGAAGCTTTCTTT.

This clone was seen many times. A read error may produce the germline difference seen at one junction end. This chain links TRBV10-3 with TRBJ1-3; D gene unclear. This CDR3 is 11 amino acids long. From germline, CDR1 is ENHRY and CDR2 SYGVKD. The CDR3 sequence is CAISEAGSLHF. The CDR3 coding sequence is TGTGCCATCAGTGAGGCAGGTTCGTTGCATTTT.

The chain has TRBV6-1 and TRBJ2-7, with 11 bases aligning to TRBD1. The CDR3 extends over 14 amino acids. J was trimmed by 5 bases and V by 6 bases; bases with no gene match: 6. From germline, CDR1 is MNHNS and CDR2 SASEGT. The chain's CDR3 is CASSAGTGGNEQYF. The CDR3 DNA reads TGTGCCAGCAGCGCCGGGACAGGGGGAAACGAGCAGTACTTC.

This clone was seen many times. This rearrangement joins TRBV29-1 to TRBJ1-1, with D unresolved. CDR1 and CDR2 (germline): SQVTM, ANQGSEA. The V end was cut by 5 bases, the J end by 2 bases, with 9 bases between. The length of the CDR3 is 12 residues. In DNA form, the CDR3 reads TGCAGCGTTTGGGGTGCCAACACTGAAGCTTTCTTT. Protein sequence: CSVWGANTEAFF.

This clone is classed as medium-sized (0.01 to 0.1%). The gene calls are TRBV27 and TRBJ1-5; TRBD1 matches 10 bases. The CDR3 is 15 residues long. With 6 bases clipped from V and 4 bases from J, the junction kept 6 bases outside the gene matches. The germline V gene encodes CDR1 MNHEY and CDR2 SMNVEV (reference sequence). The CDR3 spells CASRWTGGINQPQHF. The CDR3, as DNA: TGTGCCAGCAGATGGACAGGGGGAATTAATCAGCCCCAGCATTTT.

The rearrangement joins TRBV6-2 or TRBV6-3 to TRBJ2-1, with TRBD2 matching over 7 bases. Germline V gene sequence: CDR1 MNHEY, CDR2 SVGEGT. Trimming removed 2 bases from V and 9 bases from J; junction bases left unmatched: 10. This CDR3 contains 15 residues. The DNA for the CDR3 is TGTGCCAGCAGTTACAGCAGCGGGGAAAGCGGTGAGCAGTTCTTC. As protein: CASSYSSGESGEQFF.

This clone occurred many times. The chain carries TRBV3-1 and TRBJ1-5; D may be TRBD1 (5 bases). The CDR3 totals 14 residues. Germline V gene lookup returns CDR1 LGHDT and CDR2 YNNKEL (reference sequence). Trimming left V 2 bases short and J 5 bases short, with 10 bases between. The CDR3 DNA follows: TGTGCCAGCAGCCAATCAGGGTGGGATCAGCCCCAGCATTTT. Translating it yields CASSQSGWDQPQHF.

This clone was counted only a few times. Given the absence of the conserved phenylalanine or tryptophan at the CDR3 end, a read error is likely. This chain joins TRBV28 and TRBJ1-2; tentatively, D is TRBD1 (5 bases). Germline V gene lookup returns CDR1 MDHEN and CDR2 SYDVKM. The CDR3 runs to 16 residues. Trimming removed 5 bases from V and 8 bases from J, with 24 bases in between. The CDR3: CASSTRQGRSPMGYTL. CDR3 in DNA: TGTGCCAGCAGTACCCGCCAGGGCCGATCCCCTATGGGCTACACCCTC.

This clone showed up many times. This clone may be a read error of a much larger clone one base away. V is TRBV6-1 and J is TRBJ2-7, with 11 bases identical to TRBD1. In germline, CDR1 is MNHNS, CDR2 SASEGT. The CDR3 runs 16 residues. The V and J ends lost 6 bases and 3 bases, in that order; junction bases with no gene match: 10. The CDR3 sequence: CASRESGQGEDYEQYF. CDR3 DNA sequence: TGTGCCAGCAGGGAATCGGGACAGGGGGAGGACTACGAGCAGTACTTC.

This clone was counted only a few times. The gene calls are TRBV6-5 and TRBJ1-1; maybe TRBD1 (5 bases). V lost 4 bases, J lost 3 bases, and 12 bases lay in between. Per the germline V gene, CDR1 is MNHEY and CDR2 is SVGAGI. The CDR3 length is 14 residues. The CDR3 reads CASSFPGIDTEAFF. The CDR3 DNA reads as TGTGCCAGCAGTTTCCCAGGGATCGACACTGAAGCTTTCTTT.

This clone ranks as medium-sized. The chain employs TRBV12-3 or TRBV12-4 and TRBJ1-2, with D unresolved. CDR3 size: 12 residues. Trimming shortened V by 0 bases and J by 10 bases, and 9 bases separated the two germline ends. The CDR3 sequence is CASSLAGFDYTF. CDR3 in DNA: TGTGCCAGCAGTTTAGCTGGTTTTGACTACACCTTC.

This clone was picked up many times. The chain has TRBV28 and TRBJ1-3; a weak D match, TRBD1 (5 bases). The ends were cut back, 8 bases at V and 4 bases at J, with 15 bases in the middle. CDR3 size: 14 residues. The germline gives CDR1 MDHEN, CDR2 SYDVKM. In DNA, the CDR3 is TGTGCCAGCGGACACATAATCGCGGGAAACACCATATATTTT. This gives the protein CASGHIIAGNTIYF. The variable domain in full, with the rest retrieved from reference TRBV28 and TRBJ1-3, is DVKVTQSSRYLVKRTGEKVFLECVQDMDHENMFWYRQDPGLGLRLIYFSYDVKMKEKGDIPEGYSVSREKKERFSLILESASTNQTSMYLCASGHIIAGNTIYFGEGSWLTVV.

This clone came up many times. As DNA, the CDR3 is TGTGCCTGGAGACATCGGGCCCGCACCTACGAGCAGTACTTC. Protein sequence: CAWRHRARTYEQYF. The chain is built from TRBV30 and TRBJ2-7; D is unclear. The CDR3 contains 14 residues. CDR1 is GTSNPN, CDR2 SVGIG, per germline (reference sequence). The germline V and J ends were trimmed by 3 bases and 2 bases, with 14 bases remaining between them.

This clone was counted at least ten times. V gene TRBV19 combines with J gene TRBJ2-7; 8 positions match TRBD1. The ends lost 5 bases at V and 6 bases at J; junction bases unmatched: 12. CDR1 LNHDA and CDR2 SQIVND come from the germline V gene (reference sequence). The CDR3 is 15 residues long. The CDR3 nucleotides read TGTGCCAGTAGTGCCGGACAGGGCCCAGGTACCGAGCAGTACTTC. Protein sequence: CASSAGQGPGTEQYF.

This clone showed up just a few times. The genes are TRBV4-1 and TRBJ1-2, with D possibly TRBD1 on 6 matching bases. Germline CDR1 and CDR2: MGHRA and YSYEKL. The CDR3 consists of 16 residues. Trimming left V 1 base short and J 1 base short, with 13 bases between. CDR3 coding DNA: TGCGCCAGCAGCCAAGCTTTCGGGGGCTTTAACTATGGCTACACCTTC. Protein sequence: CASSQAFGGFNYGYTF.

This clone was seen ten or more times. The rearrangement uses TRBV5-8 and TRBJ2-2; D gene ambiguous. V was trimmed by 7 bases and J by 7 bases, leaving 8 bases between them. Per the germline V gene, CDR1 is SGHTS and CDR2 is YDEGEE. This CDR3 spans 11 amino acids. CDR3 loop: CASEVIGELFF. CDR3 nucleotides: TGTGCCAGCGAGGTCATCGGGGAGCTGTTTTTT.